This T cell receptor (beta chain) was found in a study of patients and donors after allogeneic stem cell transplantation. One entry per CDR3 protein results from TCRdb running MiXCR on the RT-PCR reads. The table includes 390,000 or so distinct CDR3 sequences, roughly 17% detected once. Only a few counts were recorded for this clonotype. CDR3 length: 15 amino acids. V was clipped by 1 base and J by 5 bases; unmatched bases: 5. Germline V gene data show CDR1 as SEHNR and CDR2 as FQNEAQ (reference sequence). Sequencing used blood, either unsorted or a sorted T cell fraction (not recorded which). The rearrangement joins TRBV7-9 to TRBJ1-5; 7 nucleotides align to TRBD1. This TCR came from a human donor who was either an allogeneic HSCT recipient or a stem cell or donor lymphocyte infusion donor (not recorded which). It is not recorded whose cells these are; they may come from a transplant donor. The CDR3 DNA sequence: TGTGCCAGCAGCTTAGTGGCTCAGGGGGATCAGCCCCAGCATTTT. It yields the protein CASSLVAQGDQPQHF.